The clone carrying this T cell receptor beta chain was recorded a few times. In the study's own analysis: Amplifying reference gene primers gave estimates of nucleated cell counts. The table came from immunoSEQ multiplex PCR; TCRdb's copy has only in-frame clones and leaves some out. V, J and clone size were drawn from that table, and D and trimming were deduced from the DNA. The sample has hundreds of thousands of clones, 75% to 90% seen once. The data originate from a study of blood T cell repertoires in COVID-19. Study details: Both acute and convalescent COVID-19 samples were obtained from the United States, Italy and Spain.

Participants, roughly 18 to 90 years old, spanned some 23 US areas. Symptom resolution, clearance, or two negative PCRs marked donors in Cohort 3 as recovered. Sequenced material: PBMCs or T cells enriched from blood (not recorded which). This receptor was obtained from a woman aged 50 to 65 who had recovered from COVID-19.

In DNA form, the CDR3 reads TGTGCCAGCAGCCAAGACCCATCATCTAACTATGGCTACACCTTC. Translated: CASSQDPSSNYGYTF. The chain recombines TRBV4-2 with TRBJ1-2; D is undetermined. CDR1 is LGHNA and CDR2 is YNFKEQ in the germline V gene. V lost 0 bases, J lost 0 bases, and 8 bases lay in between. This CDR3 spans 15 amino acids.